The entry below gives a single T cell receptor beta chain sequence along with its context. Its antigen is unknown. The data originate from a study of cytomegalovirus exposure and HLA in healthy donors. Whole-study findings and limits: The authors listed 164 TCR beta chains as cytomegalovirus-associated. Follow-up analysis found HLA locus-dependent TCR association rates, highest for DRB1 and lowest for HLA-C. A later analysis reported that several of the most significant clusters appeared to be linked to common viral pathogens, among them Epstein-Barr virus.

The CDR3 runs to 15 residues. V shed 4 bases and J shed 3 bases, with 16 bases lying between them. Germline CDR1 is LNHDA and CDR2 is SQIVND (reference sequence). The PCR made use of 60 Vbeta and 13 Jbeta primers. The table came from immunoSEQ multiplex PCR; TCRdb's copy has only in-frame clones and leaves some out. The sample lists over 150,000 clones, 60% to 80% seen once, with 13% in the top ten. When sampled, the donors appeared nominally healthy, though they likely had unrecorded immune exposures. The receptor was derived from a woman aged 45 to 65 in good health and CMV-seropositive. The rearrangement links TRBV19 to TRBJ2-7; D may be TRBD1 (6 bases). The sequenced sample was PBMCs. The CDR3 reads CASSTSQGLFYEQYF. The CDR3 nucleotides are TGTGCCAGTAGTACCTCTCAGGGGCTCTTCTACGAGCAGTACTTC.